A single sample is the source of the 3 T cell receptor beta chains below, sequenced in a study of breast tumors, draining lymph nodes, adjacent tissues. Breast cancer patients provided tissue from their axillary draining lymph nodes. TCRdb re-analysed the multiplex PCR reads in MiXCR, keeping a single row per CDR3 protein. This sample has 70,000 to 85,000 distinct CDR3 sequences; roughly 20% occur once, and the top ten carry 2% to 2.5%. Sequencing was done on a sample of axillary lymph node tissue. The receptor set was obtained from a female donor with breast cancer. Some clones in this sample may be carry-over from other donors' samples.

This clonotype was observed a handful of times. V gene TRBV28 combines with J gene TRBJ2-5, with a tentative D call TRBD2 (6 bases). V was cut by 2 bases and J by 7 bases, with 14 bases left in between. The CDR3 extends over 14 amino acids. Germline lookup yields CDR1 MDHEN and CDR2 SYDVKM. CDR3 nucleotides: TGTGCCAGCAGTTTAGGAGGGAGAAGGGGGACCCAGTACTTC. Its protein product is CASSLGGRRGTQYF.

This clonotype has at least ten counts. The J gene is TRBJ1-2, the V gene TRBV19, with D hard to call. The CDR3 contains 13 residues. Deletions cut 6 bases from V and 1 base from J, with 9 bases between. Germline CDR1 is LNHDA and CDR2 is SQIVND (reference sequence). The CDR3 DNA sequence: TGTGCCAGTAGGCCAGAGGTTAACTATGGCTACACCTTC. It codes for CASRPEVNYGYTF.

A word on this clonotype: A much larger clone differs by one base, so this may be a read error. The chain has TRBV5-4 and TRBJ1-5; no reliable D call. CDR3 size: 14 residues. CDR1 and CDR2 (germline): SGHNT, YYREEE (reference sequence). CDR3 region: CACSLMGADQPQHF. CDR3 coding DNA: TGTGCCTGCAGCTTAATGGGAGCGGATCAGCCCCAGCATTTT.